These T cell receptor beta chains were read from a single sample in a study of vaccination and CD4 T cells after COVID-19. These TCRs' antigens remain unknown. TCRdb itself ran the PCR reads through MiXCR, one entry per CDR3 protein. The table lists 20,000 or so distinct CDR3 sequences, roughly 47% of them singletons. The sequenced material came from cultured CD4+ T cells from blood. These receptors all come from a human donor with COVID-19. Each CDR3 is given with its conserved first and last residue. D genes are given only for firm matches. Only part of the rows carry a size: once, few, many, or a class if the clone is expanded.

D: TRBD2; J: TRBJ2-7; V: TRBV7-3; size: .; DNA: TGTGCCAGCAGCCCAACGCCGGGACTAGCCGTCTACGAGCAGTACTTC; CDR3: CASSPTPGLAVYEQYF
D: .; J: TRBJ2-3; V: TRBV9; size: .; DNA: TGTGCCAGCAGCCCCCAGACAGGTCGTACGCAGTATTTT; CDR3: CASSPQTGRTQYF
D: .; J: TRBJ2-7; V: TRBV19; size: .; DNA: TGTGCCAGTAGTATAGGCATTTTGTCCTACGAGCAGTACTTC; CDR3: CASSIGILSYEQYF
D: TRBD2; J: TRBJ2-1; V: TRBV20-1; size: .; DNA: TGCAGTGCTAGAGAACCCCACGGGGCGGGGGTTGAGCAGTTCTTC; CDR3: CSAREPHGAGVEQFF
D: TRBD1; J: TRBJ2-2; V: TRBV5-4; size: .; DNA: TGTGCCAGCAGCTGGGGACAGGGGGTAGTTGGGGAGCTGTTTTTT; CDR3: CASSWGQGVVGELFF
D: TRBD1; J: TRBJ1-2; V: TRBV6-2/TRBV6-3; size: few; DNA: TGTGCCAGCAGTGACAGGGCGCGTGGCTACACCTTC; CDR3: CASSDRARGYTF
D: .; J: TRBJ1-2; V: TRBV18; size: few; DNA: TGTGCCAGCTCCCTCGGGAGAGACTATGGCTACACCTTC; CDR3: CASSLGRDYGYTF
D: TRBD1; J: TRBJ1-5; V: TRBV6-1; size: few; DNA: TGTGCCAGCAGCCCCAGCAGGGGGAGCAATCAGCCCCAGCATTTT; CDR3: CASSPSRGSNQPQHF
D: .; J: TRBJ1-4; V: TRBV10-1; size: once; DNA: TGCGCCAGCGGGGGGGCTATTAATGAAAAACTGTTTTTT; CDR3: CASGGAINEKLFF
D: .; J: TRBJ2-5; V: TRBV12-3/TRBV12-4; size: few; DNA: TGTGCCAGCAGTCCCACGGGGGGCGTGTATAAGTCCCAGTACTTC; CDR3: CASSPTGGVYKSQYF
D: .; J: TRBJ2-7; V: TRBV6-1; size: .; DNA: TGTGCCAGCAGTGAAAGGAGTTACGAGCAGTACTTC; CDR3: CASSERSYEQYF
D: TRBD1; J: TRBJ1-1; V: TRBV30; size: .; DNA: TGTGCCTGGAGTATTAACAGGGGTAGAACTGAAGCTTTCTTT; CDR3: CAWSINRGRTEAFF
D: .; J: TRBJ1-1; V: TRBV7-9; size: once; DNA: TGTGCCAGCAGCTTCCTGTCGGTGAACACTGAAGCTTTCTTT; CDR3: CASSFLSVNTEAFF
D: TRBD2; J: TRBJ2-1; V: TRBV20-1; size: few; DNA: TGCAGTGCTAGTCGGCAGGTCGGGACTAGCGTACATGAGCAGTTCTTC; CDR3: CSASRQVGTSVHEQFF
D: .; J: TRBJ1-6; V: TRBV28; size: .; DNA: TGTGCCAGCAGTTTTTGGGCAGGGGATAATTCACCCCTCCACTTT; CDR3: CASSFWAGDNSPLHF
D: .; J: TRBJ1-5; V: TRBV19; size: .; DNA: TGTGCCAGTAGTATACAGTGGGGCAATCAGCCCCAGCATTTT; CDR3: CASSIQWGNQPQHF
D: .; J: TRBJ2-2; V: TRBV21-1; size: few; DNA: TGTGCCAGCAGGACATGGTGCAGGAACACCGGGGAGCTGTTTTTT; CDR3: CASRTWCRNTGELFF
D: .; J: TRBJ1-1; V: TRBV18; size: .; DNA: TGTGCCAGCTCGTCTAGCAGGGACACTGAAGCTTTCTTT; CDR3: CASSSSRDTEAFF
D: .; J: TRBJ2-5; V: TRBV4-2; size: .; DNA: TGTGCCAGCAGCCAAGAAGGGGGGCGCGAGACCCAGTACTTC; CDR3: CASSQEGGRETQYF
D: .; J: TRBJ1-2; V: TRBV9; size: few; DNA: TGTGCCAGCAGCGTAAGTAGCAGGGAGGGTGGCTACACCTTC; CDR3: CASSVSSREGGYTF
D: .; J: TRBJ1-5; V: TRBV2; size: .; DNA: TGTGCCAGCAGTGGCTCGGGAACTAGCAATCAGCCCCAGCATTTT; CDR3: CASSGSGTSNQPQHF
D: .; J: TRBJ1-2; V: TRBV6-5; size: .; DNA: TGTGCCAGCAGTTACGATACAGTGTATTTCAAGGGCTACACCTTC; CDR3: CASSYDTVYFKGYTF
D: .; J: TRBJ2-5; V: TRBV20-1; size: few; DNA: TGCAGTGCTAGAGATCAGCTAGCCCAAGAGACCCAGTACTTC; CDR3: CSARDQLAQETQYF
D: TRBD1; J: TRBJ1-3; V: TRBV11-2; size: .; DNA: TGTGCCAGCAGCTTAAGACAGGGACGGAACACCATATATTTT; CDR3: CASSLRQGRNTIYF
D: .; J: TRBJ2-5; V: TRBV20-1; size: few; DNA: TGCAGTGCTAGAGAGGGTGGGGGGGAGACCCAGTACTTC; CDR3: CSAREGGGETQYF
D: TRBD2; J: TRBJ2-3; V: TRBV7-8; size: few; DNA: TGTGCCAGCAGCCAACTAGCGGGGGGGCTTGATACGCAGTATTTT; CDR3: CASSQLAGGLDTQYF
D: .; J: TRBJ2-2; V: TRBV11-2; size: .; DNA: TGTGCCAGCAGCTTAGCCACAGGGAAGAACACCGGGGAGCTGTTTTTT; CDR3: CASSLATGKNTGELFF
D: .; J: TRBJ1-3; V: TRBV20-1; size: .; DNA: TGCAGTGCCCCAATGGGGGGTGCTGGAAACACCATATATTTT; CDR3: CSAPMGGAGNTIYF
D: .; J: TRBJ2-5; V: TRBV12-5; size: .; DNA: TGTGCTAGTGGTTTGGGACGCAGGTCAGAGACCCAGTACTTC; CDR3: CASGLGRRSETQYF
D: .; J: TRBJ1-5; V: TRBV4-2; size: .; DNA: TGTGCCAGCAGCCAAGACAGGGAAGCGTATCAGCCCCAGCATTTT; CDR3: CASSQDREAYQPQHF
D: .; J: TRBJ2-3; V: TRBV11-1; size: .; DNA: TGTGCCAGCAGCTTGGACAGAATCAGCACAGATACGCAGTATTTT; CDR3: CASSLDRISTDTQYF
D: TRBD1; J: TRBJ1-1; V: TRBV29-1; size: .; DNA: TGCAGCGTCAGGACAGGGGGCCAAGCTGAAGCTTTCTTT; CDR3: CSVRTGGQAEAFF
D: .; J: TRBJ1-1; V: TRBV5-4; size: .; DNA: TGTGCCAGCAGCCAAGGACACATTACTCAAAGCGCTGAAGCTTTCTTT; CDR3: CASSQGHITQSAEAFF
D: TRBD1; J: TRBJ2-1; V: TRBV18; size: .; DNA: TGTGCCAGCCAGGACAGGGGATTCGGCGATGAGCAGTTCTTC; CDR3: CASQDRGFGDEQFF
D: .; J: TRBJ1-3; V: TRBV5-8; size: .; DNA: TGTGCCAGCAGAGAGGGTCGTAGAAACACCATATATTTT; CDR3: CASREGRRNTIYF
D: .; J: TRBJ1-3; V: TRBV30; size: .; DNA: TGTGCCTGGATACGGGATTCTGGAAACACCATATATTTT; CDR3: CAWIRDSGNTIYF
D: .; J: TRBJ2-3; V: TRBV7-8; size: few; DNA: TGTGCCAGCAGCTTAGAGGGGAGAACAGATACGCAGTATTTT; CDR3: CASSLEGRTDTQYF
D: .; J: TRBJ1-1; V: TRBV20-1; size: few; DNA: TGCAGTGCTAGTCCTACAGCGTACACTGAAGCTTTCTTT; CDR3: CSASPTAYTEAFF
D: TRBD1; J: TRBJ2-2; V: TRBV18; size: .; DNA: TGTGCCAGCTCACCACGGCAGGGGGCGGACACCGGGGAGCTGTTTTTT; CDR3: CASSPRQGADTGELFF
D: TRBD1; J: TRBJ1-2; V: TRBV19; size: few; DNA: TGTGCCAGTAGTAACCTCCGGACAGGAGGCTTATATGGCTACACCTTC; CDR3: CASSNLRTGGLYGYTF
D: .; J: TRBJ1-1; V: TRBV6-1; size: .; DNA: TGTGCCAGCAGTGATAACCGTGGAACTGAAGCTTTCTTT; CDR3: CASSDNRGTEAFF
D: .; J: TRBJ1-2; V: TRBV6-2/TRBV6-3; size: .; DNA: TGTGCCAGCAGTTTACAGGGCGCCTATGGCTACACCTTC; CDR3: CASSLQGAYGYTF
D: .; J: TRBJ2-7; V: TRBV29-1; size: .; DNA: TGCAGCGTCGGGACCGACGGTTACTCCGAGCAGTACTTC; CDR3: CSVGTDGYSEQYF
D: TRBD1; J: TRBJ2-7; V: TRBV29-1; size: .; DNA: TGCAGCGTTCAAGGGGGCTCGGGGCTCTACGAGCAGTACTTC; CDR3: CSVQGGSGLYEQYF
D: .; J: TRBJ1-5; V: TRBV28; size: .; DNA: TGTGCCAGCAGTCTTCCCGGGACAACACAGCCCCAGCATTTT; CDR3: CASSLPGTTQPQHF
D: .; J: TRBJ2-7; V: TRBV10-3; size: .; DNA: TGTGCCATCAGTGACCCAACTGACCCCTACGAGCAGTACTTC; CDR3: CAISDPTDPYEQYF
D: .; J: TRBJ1-5; V: TRBV28; size: .; DNA: TGTGCCAGTGGGGGGGGGCAGGTAGGGCCCCAGCATTTT; CDR3: CASGGGQVGPQHF
D: TRBD1; J: TRBJ1-6; V: TRBV6-5; size: few; DNA: TGTGCCAGCAGTTACGCAGGGACAGCATATAATTCACCCCTCCACTTT; CDR3: CASSYAGTAYNSPLHF
D: .; J: TRBJ1-1; V: TRBV29-1; size: .; DNA: TGCAGCGTTGTTTTCGGTTTAGGTGGCACTGAAGCTTTCTTT; CDR3: CSVVFGLGGTEAFF
D: .; J: TRBJ1-4; V: TRBV5-1; size: .; DNA: TGCGCCAGCAACCAACAGGGAGAGGGTGAAAAACTGTTTTTT; CDR3: CASNQQGEGEKLFF
D: TRBD1; J: TRBJ2-5; V: TRBV6-1; size: few; DNA: TGTGCCAGCAGAGAGACAGGGATTCAAGAGACCCAGTACTTC; CDR3: CASRETGIQETQYF
D: .; J: TRBJ2-2; V: TRBV6-2/TRBV6-3; size: .; DNA: TGTGCCAGCAACGGTCACCCGAGAGAAAACACCGGGGAGCTGTTTTTT; CDR3: CASNGHPRENTGELFF
D: TRBD2; J: TRBJ2-2; V: TRBV7-7; size: few; DNA: TGTGCTAGCAGGGCGGGGGCCGGGGAGCTGTTTTTT; CDR3: CASRAGAGELFF
D: .; J: TRBJ2-7; V: TRBV12-1; size: .; DNA: TGTGCCAGCAGCCCTGGGACAGGAGCCTACGAGCAGTACTTC; CDR3: CASSPGTGAYEQYF
D: .; J: TRBJ1-1; V: TRBV2; size: .; DNA: TGTGCCAGCAGGACAGCCATGAACACTGAAGCTTTCTTT; CDR3: CASRTAMNTEAFF